This T cell receptor beta chain was recorded in a study of a mutant IDH1 vaccine in newly diagnosed glioma. For the study at large: Onset of vaccination occurred 4-6 weeks following radiotherapy alone, or with temozolomide cycles.

The germline CDR1 and CDR2 sequences are LGHNA and YSLEER. The CDR3 loop spans 18 amino acids. Trimming took 5 bases from V and 1 from J, leaving 22 bases between them. Measured with immunoSEQ multiplex PCR; TCRdb has only the in-frame clones, and not every one. The sample carries 40,000 or so clones, 84% recorded once. Documented time point: week 11, during vaccination. One vaccine dose held 300 ug of mutant IDH1 20-mer peptide and came with topical imiquimod. Regarding this clone: Its specificity is unknown.

This chain links TRBV4-3 with TRBJ2-3; tentatively, D is TRBD2 (5 bases). The sequenced sample was PBMCs, obtained from a glioma patient whose treatment included an IDH1 peptide vaccine. The receptor comes from a man between 40 and 49 years old with glioma. DNA for the CDR3: TGCGCCAGCAGCGAAGCCCACTCACCGGGGTACGGCACAGATACGCAGTATTTT. Translated: CASSEAHSPGYGTDTQYF.